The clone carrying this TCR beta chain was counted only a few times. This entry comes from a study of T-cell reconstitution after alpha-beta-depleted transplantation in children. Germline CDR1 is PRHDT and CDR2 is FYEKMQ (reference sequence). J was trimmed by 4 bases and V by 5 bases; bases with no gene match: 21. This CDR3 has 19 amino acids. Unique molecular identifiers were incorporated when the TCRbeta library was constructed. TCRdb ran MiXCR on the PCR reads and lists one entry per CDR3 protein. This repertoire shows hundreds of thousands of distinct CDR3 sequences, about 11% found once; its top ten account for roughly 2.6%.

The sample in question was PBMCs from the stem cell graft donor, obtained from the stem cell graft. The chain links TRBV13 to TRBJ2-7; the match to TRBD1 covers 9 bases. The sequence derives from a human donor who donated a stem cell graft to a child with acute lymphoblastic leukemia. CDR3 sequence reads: CASSLTGTGLIRGMYEQYF. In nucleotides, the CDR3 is TGTGCCAGCAGCCTTACCGGGACAGGGTTGATTCGGGGGATGTACGAGCAGTACTTC.